This T cell receptor (beta chain) was sequenced during a study of T cells in Graves' hyperthyroidism and ophthalmopathy. RNA transcripts served as the template for amplifying TCR beta CDR3 regions. The HTBI primer set served for first-round RT-PCR of the TCR CDR3. MiXCR was run by TCRdb on the multiplex PCR reads, yielding one entry per CDR3 protein. This repertoire shows about 600,000 distinct CDR3 sequences, 16% found once; its top ten account for less than 3.5%. Trimming removed 6 bases at V and 9 bases at J, with 15 bases between. Germline loops: CDR1 MDHEN, CDR2 SYDVKM. The CDR3 runs 14 residues. A few counts support this clonotype. No antigen is known for it. Points from the study as a whole: A 13 V-J signature model discriminated ophthalmopathy versus stable hyperthyroidism.

The specimen was blood. The chain carries TRBV28 and TRBJ1-6, with D unclear. The TCR sequence derives from a woman in her 40s with Graves' ophthalmopathy. The CDR3 sequence: CASRSPEPSSPLHF. As DNA, the CDR3 is TGTGCCAGCAGATCCCCCGAACCGAGTTCACCCCTCCACTTT.